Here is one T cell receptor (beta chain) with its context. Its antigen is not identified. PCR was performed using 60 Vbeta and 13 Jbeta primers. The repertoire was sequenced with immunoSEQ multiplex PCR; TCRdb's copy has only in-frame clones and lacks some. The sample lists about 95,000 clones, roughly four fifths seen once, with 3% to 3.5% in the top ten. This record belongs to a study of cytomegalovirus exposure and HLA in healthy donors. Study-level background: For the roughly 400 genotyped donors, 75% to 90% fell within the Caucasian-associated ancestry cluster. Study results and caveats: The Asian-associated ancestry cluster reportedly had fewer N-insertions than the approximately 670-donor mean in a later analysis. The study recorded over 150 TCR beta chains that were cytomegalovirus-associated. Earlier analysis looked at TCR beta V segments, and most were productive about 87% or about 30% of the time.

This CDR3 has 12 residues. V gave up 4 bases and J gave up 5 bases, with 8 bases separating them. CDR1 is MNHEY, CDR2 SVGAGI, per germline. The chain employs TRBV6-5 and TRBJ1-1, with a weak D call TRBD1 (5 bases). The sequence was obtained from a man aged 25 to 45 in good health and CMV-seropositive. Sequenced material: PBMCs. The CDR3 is CASSSRGTEAFF. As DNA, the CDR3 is TGTGCCAGCAGTTCAAGGGGAACTGAAGCTTTCTTT.